Following are 19 T cell receptor beta chains from one sample sequenced in a study of shared clonotypes between healthy human individuals. Terminally differentiated effector memory CD45RA+ cells were excluded by CCR7 positive selection of CD45RO-negative cells. Some clones are missing from TCRdb's copy, which holds only in-frame ones; the method was immunoSEQ multiplex PCR. In the table there are just over 2,000,000 clones, about 95% of which are singletons. Specimen: naive CD8+ T cells sorted from blood. These receptors came from a man aged 18 to 30 in good health.

This chain uses TRBV7-9 with TRBJ2-7; no definite D call. Trimming removed 3 bases from V and 2 bases from J, with 8 bases in between. CDR3 length: 13 residues. The germline V gene encodes CDR1 SEHNR and CDR2 FQNEAQ (reference sequence). The CDR3 reads CASSLSLAYEQYF. For the CDR3, the DNA is TGTGCCAGCAGCTTGTCCCTCGCCTACGAGCAGTACTTC.

The genes are TRBV2 and TRBJ1-2; D is possibly TRBD1 (5 bases). The V gene lost 1 base and the J gene lost 4 bases, with 10 bases spanning the gap. Germline loops: CDR1 SNHLY, CDR2 FYNNEI. The CDR3 contains 14 residues. CDR3 sequence: CASSEVQDFYGYTF. The CDR3 nucleotides are TGTGCCAGCAGTGAAGTACAGGATTTCTATGGCTACACCTTC.

As DNA, the CDR3 is TGTGCCAGCAGCTTTGGGGGGCGGGTTGACGATGAAAAACTGTTTTTT. Translation: CASSFGGRVDDEKLFF. V usage is TRBV5-4 and J usage is TRBJ1-4; weak D call: TRBD1 (6 bases). The germline CDR1 and CDR2 sequences are SGHNT and YYREEE (reference sequence). V was trimmed by 2 bases and J by 6 bases, leaving 17 bases between them. The CDR3 is 16 amino acids.

This clone was counted between two and nine times. This chain uses TRBV30 with TRBJ2-5, with 9 bases aligning to TRBD1. CDR3 length: 16 amino acids. Per germline, CDR1 GTSNPN and CDR2 SVGIG (reference sequence). The trim removed 1 base at V and 5 bases at J, leaving 11 bases unmatched. The CDR3 DNA reads TGTGCCTGGAGTGATAGGGACAGGGACATTTGGGAGACCCAGTACTTC. Amino acids: CAWSDRDRDIWETQYF.

V is TRBV6-5 and J is TRBJ2-1; D remains unclear. The CDR3 sequence is 14 residues long. CDR1 is MNHEY, CDR2 SVGAGI, per germline. V was shortened by 5 bases and J by 6 bases, with 14 bases between the two germline ends. CDR3 sequence (DNA): TGTGCCAGCAGTGCCCTTGTAGGGCCCAATGAGCAGTTCTTC. Its translation is CASSALVGPNEQFF.

Comments on this clone: The sample contains more than one DNA sequence encoding this CDR3. The rearrangement links TRBV7-9 to TRBJ2-7; no clear D. Germline CDR1 SEHNR, CDR2 FQNEAQ (reference sequence). CDR3 length: 12 residues. Trimming pared 1 base from V and 2 bases from J, leaving 3 bases between. The CDR3 protein is CASSLVAYEQYF. In DNA, the CDR3 is TGTGCCAGCAGCTTAGTCGCCTACGAGCAGTACTTC.

This clone showed up just once. The V gene is TRBV21-1, the J gene TRBJ1-1; the D call in the table, TRBD1, was not verified against the DNA. TRBV21-1 is a documented pseudogene. This CDR3 contains 17 residues. The CDR3 protein is CASSRSVWQGGNTEAFF. In nucleotides, the CDR3 is TGTGCCAGCAGCAGGAGTGTTTGGCAGGGCGGAAACACTGAAGCTTTCTTT.

This clone has only one observation. The chain uses TRBV10-3 and TRBJ2-1; a weak D match, TRBD2 (6 bases). V gave up 0 bases and J gave up 4 bases, with 13 bases separating them. Germline assignment: CDR1 ENHRY and CDR2 SYGVKD. The length of the CDR3 is 16 residues. The CDR3 DNA sequence: TGTGCCATCAGTGAGTCGACCGGGACTTATTACAATGAGCAGTTCTTC. This codes for CAISESTGTYYNEQFF.

The chain carries TRBV6-5 and TRBJ2-2, with 9 bases fitting TRBD2. Unmatched junction bases numbered 3, after V lost 6 bases and J lost 1 base. CDR1 and CDR2 from the germline V gene are MNHEY and SVGAGI. This CDR3 has 15 residues. The CDR3 protein is CASSWREGNTGELFF. The CDR3, as DNA: TGTGCCAGCAGCTGGCGGGAGGGGAACACCGGGGAGCTGTTTTTT.

This sequence joins TRBV7-8 and TRBJ2-5; weak D call: TRBD2 (6 bases). Trimming left V 0 bases short and J 5 bases short, with 10 bases between. CDR1 SGHVS and CDR2 FQNEAQ come from the germline V gene. This CDR3 region has 14 residues. The CDR3 loop reads CASSLAGGRETQYF. The CDR3 DNA reads TGTGCCAGCAGCTTAGCGGGAGGCCGGGAGACCCAGTACTTC.

This CDR3 reads CASSTLSLAGVGTDTQYF. The CDR3, as DNA: TGTGCCAGTAGCACACTCAGTTTGGCGGGAGTAGGCACAGATACGCAGTATTTT. The chain uses TRBV19 and TRBJ2-3; TRBD2 agrees at 7 bases. Germline lookup yields CDR1 LNHDA and CDR2 SQIVND (reference sequence). This CDR3 comprises 18 residues. Trimming removed 6 bases from V and 1 base from J; junction bases left unmatched: 16. Looking up the rest from reference TRBV19 and TRBJ2-3 gives the full variable domain: DGGITQSPKYLFRKEGQNVTLSCEQNLNHDAMYWYRQDPGQGLRLIYYSQIVNDFQKGDIAEGYSVSREKKESFPLTVTSAQKNPTAFYLCASSTLSLAGVGTDTQYFGPGTRLTVL.

The V gene is TRBV9, the J gene TRBJ2-1; possible D gene TRBD2, 6 bases. With 4 bases removed from V and 6 bases from J, the gap between germline ends came to 11 bases. CDR1 and CDR2 (germline): SGDLS, YYNGEE. This CDR3 is 13 amino acids long. CDR3 protein: CASSPGLPNEQFF. Here the CDR3 DNA reads TGTGCCAGCAGCCCCGGACTACCCAATGAGCAGTTCTTC.

The chain carries TRBV6-1 and TRBJ2-1; no firm D call. Germline CDR1 reads MNHNS; CDR2 reads SASEGT. The CDR3 length is 16 residues. V lost 2 bases, J lost 8 bases, and 19 bases lay in between. Written as DNA, the CDR3 is TGTGCCAGCAGTGAACCTTTGGGCCCTGAGTGGGATGAGCAGTTCTTC. Encoded protein: CASSEPLGPEWDEQFF.

The V and J genes are TRBV27 and TRBJ1-1; possibly TRBD1 for D (6 bases). Per the germline V gene, CDR1 is MNHEY and CDR2 is SMNVEV (reference sequence). This CDR3 is built from 15 residues. Deletions cut 0 bases from V and 0 bases from J, with 8 bases between. The DNA for the CDR3 is TGTGCCAGCAGTTTATCTCAGGGGATGAACACTGAAGCTTTCTTT. This sequence encodes CASSLSQGMNTEAFF.

The V and J genes are TRBV18 and TRBJ2-1; 8 positions agree with TRBD2. Per germline, CDR1 KGHSH and CDR2 LQKENI. V dropped 6 bases and J dropped 3; count of bases not matched to a gene: 10. The CDR3 runs 16 residues. In DNA, the CDR3 is TGTGCCAGCTCCCCCACCACTAGCGGAGGCTACAATGAGCAGTTCTTC. This gives the protein CASSPTTSGGYNEQFF.

About this clone itself: Different DNA sequences within this sample yield the same CDR3. J is TRBJ2-1 and V is TRBV7-9; D ambiguous. The CDR3 contains 12 residues. V lost 2 bases and J lost 5, with 4 bases in between. The germline V gene encodes CDR1 SEHNR and CDR2 FQNEAQ (reference sequence). The CDR3 protein is CASSLSDNEQFF. The CDR3 DNA reads as TGTGCCAGCAGCTTATCAGACAATGAGCAGTTCTTC. The variable domain in full, completed from reference TRBV7-9 and TRBJ2-1, reads DTGVSQNPRHKITKRGQNVTFRCDPISEHNRLYWYRQTLGQGPEFLTYFQNEAQLEKSRLLSDRFSAERPKGSFSTLEIQRTEQGDSAMYLCASSLSDNEQFFGPGTRLTVL.

Comments on this clone: Distinct nucleotide sequences in the sample also encode this CDR3. V and J are TRBV27 and TRBJ2-7; no firm D call. V shed 3 bases and J shed 1 base, with 7 bases lying between them. CDR3 length: 13 residues. The germline CDR1 and CDR2 sequences are MNHEY and SMNVEV (reference sequence). The CDR3 here is CASSFRDSYEQYF. The CDR3 DNA follows: TGTGCCAGCAGTTTTCGAGATTCCTACGAGCAGTACTTC.

The chain recombines TRBV7-9 with TRBJ2-5; the D gene is possibly TRBD2 (6 bases). The CDR3 runs to 16 residues. Looked up from germline, CDR1 is SEHNR and CDR2 is FQNEAQ (reference sequence). V lost 5 bases, J lost 5 bases, and 21 bases lay in between. The CDR3 DNA is TGTGCCAGCAGCAACCCCCTATCGGGAGCAACGGAGACCCAGTACTTC. Translated: CASSNPLSGATETQYF.

The V gene is TRBV29-1, the J gene TRBJ2-2, with 7 nucleotides matching TRBD1. V was pared by 4 bases and J by 4 bases, with 3 bases of the junction left unmatched. Per the germline V gene, CDR1 is SQVTM and CDR2 is ANQGSEA. The CDR3 extends over 13 amino acids. Here the CDR3 reads CSVAPGGTGELFF. CDR3 nucleotides: TGCAGCGTTGCTCCAGGGGGCACCGGGGAGCTGTTTTTT.